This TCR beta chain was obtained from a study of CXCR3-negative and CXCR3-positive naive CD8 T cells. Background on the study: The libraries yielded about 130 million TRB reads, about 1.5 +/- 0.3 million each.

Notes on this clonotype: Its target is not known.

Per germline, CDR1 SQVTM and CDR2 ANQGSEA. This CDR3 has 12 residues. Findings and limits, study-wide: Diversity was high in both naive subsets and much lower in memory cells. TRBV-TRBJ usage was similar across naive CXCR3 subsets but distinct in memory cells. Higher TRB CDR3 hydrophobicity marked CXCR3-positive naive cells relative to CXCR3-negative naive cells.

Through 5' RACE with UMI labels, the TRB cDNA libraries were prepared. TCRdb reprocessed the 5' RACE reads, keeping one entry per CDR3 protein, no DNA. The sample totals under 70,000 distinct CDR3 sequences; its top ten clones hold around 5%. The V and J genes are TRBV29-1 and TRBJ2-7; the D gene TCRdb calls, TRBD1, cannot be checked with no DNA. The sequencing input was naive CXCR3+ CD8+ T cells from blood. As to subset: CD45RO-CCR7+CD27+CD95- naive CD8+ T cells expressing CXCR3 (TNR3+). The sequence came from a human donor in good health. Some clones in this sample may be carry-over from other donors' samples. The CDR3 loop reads CSVFRDTYEQYF.